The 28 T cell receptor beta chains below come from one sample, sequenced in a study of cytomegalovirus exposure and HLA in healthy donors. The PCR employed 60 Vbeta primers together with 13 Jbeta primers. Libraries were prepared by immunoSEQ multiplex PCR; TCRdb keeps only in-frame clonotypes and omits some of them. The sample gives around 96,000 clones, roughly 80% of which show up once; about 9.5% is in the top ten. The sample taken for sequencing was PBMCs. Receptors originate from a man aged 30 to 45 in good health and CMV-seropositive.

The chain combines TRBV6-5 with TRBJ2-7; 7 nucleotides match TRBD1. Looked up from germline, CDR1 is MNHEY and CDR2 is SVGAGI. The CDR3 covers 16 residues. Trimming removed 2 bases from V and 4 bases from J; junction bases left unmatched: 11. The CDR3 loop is CASSYGVGTVQYEQYF. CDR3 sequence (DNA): TGTGCCAGCAGTTACGGAGTCGGGACAGTTCAGTACGAGCAGTACTTC.

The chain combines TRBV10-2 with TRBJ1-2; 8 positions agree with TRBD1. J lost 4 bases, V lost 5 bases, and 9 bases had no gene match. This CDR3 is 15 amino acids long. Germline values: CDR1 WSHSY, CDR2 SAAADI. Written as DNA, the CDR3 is TGCGCCAGCAGTCAGGTGACAGGGGAGGCCTATGGCTACACCTTC. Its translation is CASSQVTGEAYGYTF.

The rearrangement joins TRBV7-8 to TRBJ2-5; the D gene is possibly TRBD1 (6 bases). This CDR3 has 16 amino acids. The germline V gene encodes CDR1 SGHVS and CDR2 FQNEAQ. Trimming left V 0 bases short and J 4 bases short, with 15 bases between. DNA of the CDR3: TGTGCCAGCAGCTTAGCGAGGACCCAGGGGTTAGAGACCCAGTACTTC. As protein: CASSLARTQGLETQYF.

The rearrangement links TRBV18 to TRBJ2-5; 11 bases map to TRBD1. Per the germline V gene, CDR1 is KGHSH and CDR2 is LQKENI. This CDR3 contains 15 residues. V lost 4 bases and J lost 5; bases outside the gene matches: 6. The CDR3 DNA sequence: TGTGCCAGCTCACAGGGACAGGGGGTGACGGAGACCCAGTACTTC. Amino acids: CASSQGQGVTETQYF.

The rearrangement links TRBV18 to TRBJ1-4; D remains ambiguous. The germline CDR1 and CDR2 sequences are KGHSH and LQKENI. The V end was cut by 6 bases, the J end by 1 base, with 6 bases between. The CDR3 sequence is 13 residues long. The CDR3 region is CASSYGTNEKLFF. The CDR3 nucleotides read TGTGCCAGCTCCTACGGAACTAATGAAAAACTGTTTTTT.

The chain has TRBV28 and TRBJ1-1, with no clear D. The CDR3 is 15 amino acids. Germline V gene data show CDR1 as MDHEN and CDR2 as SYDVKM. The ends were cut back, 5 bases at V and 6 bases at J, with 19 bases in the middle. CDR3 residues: CASSPPQSVAAEAFF. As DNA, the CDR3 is TGTGCCAGCAGTCCCCCCCAGTCTGTCGCAGCTGAAGCTTTCTTT.

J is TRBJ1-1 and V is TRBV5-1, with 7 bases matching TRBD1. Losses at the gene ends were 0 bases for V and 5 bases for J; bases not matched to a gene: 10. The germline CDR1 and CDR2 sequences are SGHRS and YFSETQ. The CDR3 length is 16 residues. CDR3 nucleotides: TGCGCCAGCAGCTTGGGCCTTGACAGGGCGGGGACTGAAGCTTTCTTT. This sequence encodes CASSLGLDRAGTEAFF.

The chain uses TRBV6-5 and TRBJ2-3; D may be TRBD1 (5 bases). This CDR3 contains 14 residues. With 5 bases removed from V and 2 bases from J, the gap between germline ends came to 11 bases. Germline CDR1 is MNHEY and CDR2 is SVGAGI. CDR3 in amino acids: CASSDQGSTDTQYF. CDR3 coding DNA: TGTGCCAGCAGTGATCAGGGATCCACAGATACGCAGTATTTT.

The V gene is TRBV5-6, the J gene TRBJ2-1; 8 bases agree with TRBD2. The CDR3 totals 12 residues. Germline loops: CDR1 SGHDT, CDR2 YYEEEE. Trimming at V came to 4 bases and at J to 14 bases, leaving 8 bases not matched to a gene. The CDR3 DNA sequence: TGTGCCAGCAGCCTCGGGGGGGGTAAGGAGTTCTTC. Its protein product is CASSLGGGKEFF.

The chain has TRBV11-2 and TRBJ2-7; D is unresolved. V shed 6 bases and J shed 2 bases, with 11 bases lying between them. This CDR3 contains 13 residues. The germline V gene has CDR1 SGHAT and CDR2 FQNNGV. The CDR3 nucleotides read TGTGCCAGCAGTATCAGTCCTGCCTACGAGCAGTACTTC. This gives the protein CASSISPAYEQYF.

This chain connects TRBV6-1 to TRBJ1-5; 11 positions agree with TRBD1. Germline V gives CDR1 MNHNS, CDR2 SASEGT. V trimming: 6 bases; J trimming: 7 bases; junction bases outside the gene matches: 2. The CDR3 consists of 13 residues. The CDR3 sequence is CASRGQGEQPQHF. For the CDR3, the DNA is TGTGCCAGCAGGGGACAGGGGGAACAGCCCCAGCATTTT.

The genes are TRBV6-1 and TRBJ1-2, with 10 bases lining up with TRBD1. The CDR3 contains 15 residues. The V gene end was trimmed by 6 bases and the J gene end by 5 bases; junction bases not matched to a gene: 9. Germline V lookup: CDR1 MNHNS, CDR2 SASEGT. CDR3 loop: CASRPDRGSGYGYTF. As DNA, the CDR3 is TGTGCCAGCAGGCCGGACAGGGGGTCTGGGTATGGCTACACCTTC.

CDR3 protein: CASSLAPGQSYEQYF. CDR3 DNA sequence: TGCGCCAGCAGCTTAGCCCCGGGACAGTCCTACGAGCAGTACTTC. This chain connects TRBV5-1 to TRBJ2-7; 7 nucleotides agree with TRBD1. V lost 2 bases and J lost 1; bases outside the gene matches: 6. The CDR3 spans 15 residues. Germline V gene sequence: CDR1 SGHRS, CDR2 YFSETQ.

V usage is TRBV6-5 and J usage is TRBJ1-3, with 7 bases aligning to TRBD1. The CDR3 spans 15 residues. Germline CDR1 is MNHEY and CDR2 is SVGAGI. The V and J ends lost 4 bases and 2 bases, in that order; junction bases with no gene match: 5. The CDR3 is CASSFRGEAGNTIYF. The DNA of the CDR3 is TGTGCCAGCAGTTTCAGGGGGGAAGCTGGAAACACCATATATTTT.

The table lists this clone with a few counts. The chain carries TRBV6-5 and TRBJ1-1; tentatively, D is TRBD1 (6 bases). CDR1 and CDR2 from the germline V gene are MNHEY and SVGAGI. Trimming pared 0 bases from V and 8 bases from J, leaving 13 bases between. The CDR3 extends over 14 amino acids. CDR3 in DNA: TGTGCCAGCAGTTACTCTTACAGGGAAACAGAAGCTTTCTTT. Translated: CASSYSYRETEAFF.

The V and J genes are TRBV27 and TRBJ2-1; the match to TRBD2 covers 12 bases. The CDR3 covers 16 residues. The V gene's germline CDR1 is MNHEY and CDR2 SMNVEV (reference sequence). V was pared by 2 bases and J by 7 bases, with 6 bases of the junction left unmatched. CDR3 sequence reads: CASSLLTSGGGNEQFF. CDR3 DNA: TGTGCCAGCAGTTTACTGACTAGCGGGGGCGGGAATGAGCAGTTCTTC.

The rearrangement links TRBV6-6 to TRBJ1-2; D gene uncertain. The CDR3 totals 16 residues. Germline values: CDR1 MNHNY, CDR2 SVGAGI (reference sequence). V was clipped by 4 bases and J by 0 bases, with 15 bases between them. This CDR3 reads CASSFDMWATNYGYTF. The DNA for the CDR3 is TGTGCCAGCAGTTTCGATATGTGGGCCACTAACTATGGCTACACCTTC.

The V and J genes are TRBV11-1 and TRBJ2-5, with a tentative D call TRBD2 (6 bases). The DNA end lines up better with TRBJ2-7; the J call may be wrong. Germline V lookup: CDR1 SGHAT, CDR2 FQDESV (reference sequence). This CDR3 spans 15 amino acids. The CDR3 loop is CASSLYSGVPYEQYF. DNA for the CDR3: TGTGCCAGCAGCTTATATTCGGGGGTCCCCTACGAGCAGTACTTC.

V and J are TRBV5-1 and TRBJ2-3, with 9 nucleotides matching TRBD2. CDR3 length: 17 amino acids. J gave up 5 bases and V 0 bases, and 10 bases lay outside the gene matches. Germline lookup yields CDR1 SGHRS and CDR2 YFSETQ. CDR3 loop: CASSLALAGPAGDTQYF. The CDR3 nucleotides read TGCGCCAGCAGCTTGGCTCTAGCGGGGCCGGCAGGAGATACGCAGTATTTT. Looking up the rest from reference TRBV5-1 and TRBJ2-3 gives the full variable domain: KAGVTQTPRYLIKTRGQQVTLSCSPISGHRSVSWYQQTPGQGLQFLFEYFSETQRNKGNFPGRFSGRQFSNSRSEMNVSTLELGDSALYLCASSLALAGPAGDTQYFGPGTRLTVL.

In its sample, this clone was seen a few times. The CDR3 coding sequence is TGTGCCAGCAGCTTGGACAAGAACACTGAAGCTTTCTTT. Encoded protein: CASSLDKNTEAFF. The V gene is TRBV12-1, the J gene TRBJ1-1; no check of the table's D call, TRBD1, against the DNA was made. TRBV12-1 is termed a pseudogene. The CDR3 runs 13 residues.

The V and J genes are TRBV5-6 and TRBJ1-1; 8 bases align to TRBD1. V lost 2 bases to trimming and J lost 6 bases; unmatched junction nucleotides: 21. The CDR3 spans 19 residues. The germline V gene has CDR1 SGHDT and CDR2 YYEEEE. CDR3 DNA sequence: TGTGCCAGCAGCTTCTCCCCCTTAAGACAGGGGCTTCGGGACGCTGAAGCTTTCTTT. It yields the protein CASSFSPLRQGLRDAEAFF. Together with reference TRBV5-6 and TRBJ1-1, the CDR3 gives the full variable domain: DAGVTQSPTHLIKTRGQQVTLRCSPKSGHDTVSWYQQALGQGPQFIFQYYEEEERQRGNFPDRFSGHQFPNYSSELNVNALLLGDSALYLCASSFSPLRQGLRDAEAFFGQGTRLTVV.

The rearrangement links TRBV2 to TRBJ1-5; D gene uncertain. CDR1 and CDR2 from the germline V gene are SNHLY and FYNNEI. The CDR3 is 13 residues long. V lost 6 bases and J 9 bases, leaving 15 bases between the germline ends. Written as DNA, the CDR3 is TGTGCCAGCAGCTCGGCCAGACTCTCGCCCCAGCATTTT. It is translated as CASSSARLSPQHF.

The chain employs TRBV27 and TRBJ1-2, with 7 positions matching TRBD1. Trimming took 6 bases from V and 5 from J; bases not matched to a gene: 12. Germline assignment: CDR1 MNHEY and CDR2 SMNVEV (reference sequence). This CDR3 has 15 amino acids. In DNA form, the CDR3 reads TGTGCCAGCAGCCCGATTGGCACAGGGGAATATGGCTACACCTTC. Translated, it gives CASSPIGTGEYGYTF.

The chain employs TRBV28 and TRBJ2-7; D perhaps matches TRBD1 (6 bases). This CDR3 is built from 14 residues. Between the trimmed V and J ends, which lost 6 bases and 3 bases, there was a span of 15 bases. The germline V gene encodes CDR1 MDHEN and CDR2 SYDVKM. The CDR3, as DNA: TGTGCCAGCAGGGGGGCGCTAGGTCGCTACGAGCAGTACTTC. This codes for CASRGALGRYEQYF. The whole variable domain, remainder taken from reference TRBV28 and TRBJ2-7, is DVKVTQSSRYLVKRTGEKVFLECVQDMDHENMFWYRQDPGLGLRLIYFSYDVKMKEKGDIPEGYSVSREKKERFSLILESASTNQTSMYLCASRGALGRYEQYFGPGTRLTVT.

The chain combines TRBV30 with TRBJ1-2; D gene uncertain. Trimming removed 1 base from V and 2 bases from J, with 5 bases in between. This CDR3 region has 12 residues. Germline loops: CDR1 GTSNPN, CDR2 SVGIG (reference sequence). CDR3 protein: CAWSAVNYGYTF. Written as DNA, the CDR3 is TGTGCCTGGAGTGCCGTCAACTATGGCTACACCTTC.

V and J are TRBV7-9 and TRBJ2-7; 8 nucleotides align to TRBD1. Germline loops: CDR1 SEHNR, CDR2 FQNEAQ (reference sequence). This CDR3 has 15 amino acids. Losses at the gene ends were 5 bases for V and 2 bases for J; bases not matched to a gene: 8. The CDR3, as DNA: TGTGCCAGCAGCCCGCCGGGGACAGGAGCCTACGAGCAGTACTTC. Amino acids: CASSPPGTGAYEQYF. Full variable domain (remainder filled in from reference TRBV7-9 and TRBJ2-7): DTGVSQNPRHKITKRGQNVTFRCDPISEHNRLYWYRQTLGQGPEFLTYFQNEAQLEKSRLLSDRFSAERPKGSFSTLEIQRTEQGDSAMYLCASSPPGTGAYEQYFGPGTRLTVT.

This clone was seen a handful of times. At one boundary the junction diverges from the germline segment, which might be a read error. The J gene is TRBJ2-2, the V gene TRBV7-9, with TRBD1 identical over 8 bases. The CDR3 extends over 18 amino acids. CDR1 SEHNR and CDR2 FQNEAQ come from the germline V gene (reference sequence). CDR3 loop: CSSSLAEWAGGHTGELFF. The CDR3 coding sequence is TGTTCCAGCAGCTTAGCCGAGTGGGCAGGGGGCCACACCGGGGAGCTGTTTTTT.

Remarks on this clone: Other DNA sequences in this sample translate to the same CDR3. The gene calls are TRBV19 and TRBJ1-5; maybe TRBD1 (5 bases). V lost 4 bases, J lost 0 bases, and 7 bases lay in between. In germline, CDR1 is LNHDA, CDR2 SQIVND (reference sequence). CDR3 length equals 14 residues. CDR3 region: CASSRGYSNQPQHF. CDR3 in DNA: TGTGCCAGTAGTAGGGGCTATAGCAATCAGCCCCAGCATTTT.